This T cell receptor beta chain was sequenced in a study of blood T cells in healthy people across ages. After removal of 2 bases from V and 8 bases from J, the junction contained 8 bases not matched to a gene. CDR3 length equals 14 residues. Germline CDR1 and CDR2: DFQATT and SNEGSKA (reference sequence). This clonotype was seen many times. Its matching antigen is unknown. Study conclusions and caveats: Naive T cell percentage showed a strong correlation with TCR beta diversity. A roughly linear age-dependent decrease characterized TCR beta diversity per million T cells.

Primers used in a second PCR of about 7 to 12 cycles were a sample-barcoded 5' primer and a J-beta primer mix. Researchers report that a template-switch adaptor with 12 random nucleotides tagged each cDNA molecule. Every sample gave at least 2.5 million paired-end reads containing CDR3. Via MiXCR, TCRdb re-called the 5' RACE reads, giving one row per CDR3 protein. The sample contains approximately 1,700,000 distinct CDR3 sequences, about 39% of which appear only once. The sequenced sample was blood. This TCR came from a human donor in good health. This chain joins TRBV20-1 and TRBJ1-4; 7 nucleotides match TRBD1. CDR3 residues: CSARPTGITEKLFF. For the CDR3, the DNA is TGCAGTGCTAGACCGACAGGGATTACGGAAAAACTGTTTTTT.